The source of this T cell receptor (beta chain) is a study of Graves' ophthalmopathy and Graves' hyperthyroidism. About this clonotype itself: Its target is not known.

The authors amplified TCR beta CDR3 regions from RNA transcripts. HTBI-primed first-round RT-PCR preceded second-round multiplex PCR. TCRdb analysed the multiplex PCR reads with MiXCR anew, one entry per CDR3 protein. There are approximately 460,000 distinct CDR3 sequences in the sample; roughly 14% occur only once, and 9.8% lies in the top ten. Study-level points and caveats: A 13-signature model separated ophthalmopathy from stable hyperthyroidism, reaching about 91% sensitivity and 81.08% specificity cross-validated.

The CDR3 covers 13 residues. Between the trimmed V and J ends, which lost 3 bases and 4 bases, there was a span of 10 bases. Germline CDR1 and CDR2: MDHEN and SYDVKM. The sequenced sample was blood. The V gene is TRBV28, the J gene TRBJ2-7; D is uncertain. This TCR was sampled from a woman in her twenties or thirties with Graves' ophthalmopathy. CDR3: CASSFVEEYEQYF. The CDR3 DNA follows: TGTGCCAGCAGTTTCGTGGAAGAGTACGAGCAGTACTTC.